The rows below give T cell receptor beta chains drawn from one sample of a study of tumor-infiltrating lymphocytes in oesophageal squamous cell carcinoma. MiXCR was run by TCRdb on the PCR reads, yielding one entry per CDR3 protein. The sample lists approximately 20,000 distinct CDR3 sequences; around two fifths were seen once. Sequenced material: esophageal tumor tissue. The receptors were sampled from a male donor with esophageal squamous cell carcinoma. Both conserved end residues are part of each CDR3. Fields, in order: J gene, V gene, CDR3 protein.

TRBJ1-1	TRBV3-1	CASSERQGPNTEAFF
TRBJ2-1	TRBV7-3	CASSLNTYNEQFF
TRBJ2-2	TRBV12-5	CASGLTNDGFAGELFF
TRBJ2-5	TRBV7-6	CASSPGTKQETQYF
TRBJ2-4	TRBV7-2	CASSLEGPGPGGSLAKNIQYF
TRBJ1-1	TRBV12-3/TRBV12-4	CASRSGGGTEAFF
TRBJ2-1	TRBV11-2	CASSLVGSGWSSYNEQFF
TRBJ2-7	TRBV6-2/TRBV6-3	CASSYFIYATGGDQYF
TRBJ2-1	TRBV28	CASIAEGRSSYNEQFF
NA	TRBV7-8	CASSLIPGQANEQFF
TRBJ2-3	TRBV6-1	CASRIQGSSTDTQYF
NA	TRBV9	CASSVATAGGQETQYF
TRBJ2-1	TRBV7-6	CASTMGGFYNEQFF
TRBJ2-4	TRBV24-1	CATSDPGQGLIQYF
TRBJ2-7	TRBV7-6	CASSRSGRSDEQYF
NA	TRBV6-1	CASGHYEQYF
TRBJ1-2	TRBV14	CASSFGTDYGYTF
TRBJ2-1	TRBV2	CASKPGLVFNEQFF
TRBJ1-5	TRBV7-6	CASSENNSGNQPQHF
TRBJ2-3	TRBV7-3	CASSLLAGGVGTQYF
TRBJ2-3	TRBV7-6	CASSLGSGEDTQYF
TRBJ2-2	TRBV6-1	CASSFWTGVDRELFF
TRBJ2-2	TRBV7-2	CASSWGQGAGELFF
TRBJ2-3	TRBV7-3	CASSLGVSADTDTQYF
NA	TRBV19	CASSIGQGGPYEQFF
TRBJ2-2	TRBV13	CASSLGASGLTGELFF
TRBJ1-1	TRBV7-6	CASSLSRGNTEAFF
NA	TRBV3-1	CASSVSGGAGDEQYF
TRBJ2-2	TRBV7-2	CASSPVAGPGELFF